Listed below are T cell receptor beta chains from one sample, sequenced in a study of cytomegalovirus exposure and HLA in healthy donors. The repertoire was sequenced with immunoSEQ multiplex PCR; TCRdb's copy has only in-frame clones and lacks some. Found here are about 110,000 clones, around four fifths of them singletons; the top ten hold 1.3%. The sample was PBMCs. These receptors all come from a man aged 25 to 45 in good health and CMV-seronegative. Both conserved end residues are trimmed from each CDR3. The D gene is left open where the match is weak. Size values are once, few and many counts, or a class for expanded clones, and some rows have none.

J gene: TRBJ1-3; clone size: .; V gene: TRBV18; D gene: .; CDR3 protein: ASSPSIGDTIY
J gene: TRBJ2-1; clone size: .; V gene: TRBV29-1; D gene: TRBD1; CDR3 protein: SVDLQGRLNEQF
J gene: TRBJ1-1; clone size: few; V gene: TRBV27; D gene: TRBD1; CDR3 protein: ASVLGGQAVLLMNTEAF
J gene: TRBJ2-5; clone size: .; V gene: TRBV5-8; D gene: TRBD2; CDR3 protein: ASSRGLAKETQY
J gene: TRBJ2-7; clone size: .; V gene: TRBV5-6; D gene: TRBD2; CDR3 protein: ASSLRQAGGHMGQY
J gene: TRBJ2-5; clone size: .; V gene: TRBV18; D gene: .; CDR3 protein: ASSPPLAEETQY
J gene: TRBJ2-7; clone size: .; V gene: TRBV6-5; D gene: TRBD2; CDR3 protein: ASRKSGTYEQY
J gene: TRBJ2-2; clone size: .; V gene: TRBV7-6; D gene: TRBD1; CDR3 protein: ASSPNNGQGNTGELF
J gene: TRBJ1-1; clone size: .; V gene: TRBV27; D gene: TRBD1; CDR3 protein: ASSLRDRDTEAF
J gene: TRBJ2-3; clone size: once; V gene: TRBV29-1; D gene: TRBD2; CDR3 protein: SVGTSGSTDTQY
J gene: TRBJ2-3; clone size: .; V gene: TRBV7-9; D gene: .; CDR3 protein: ASSSAGPDTQY
J gene: TRBJ1-1; clone size: .; V gene: TRBV19; D gene: TRBD1; CDR3 protein: ASRNRGNTEAF
J gene: TRBJ2-7; clone size: .; V gene: TRBV9; D gene: .; CDR3 protein: ASSVAQNSYEQY
J gene: TRBJ2-3; clone size: .; V gene: TRBV25-1; D gene: .; CDR3 protein: ASSDPGWRTDTQY
J gene: TRBJ2-2; clone size: .; V gene: TRBV6-6; D gene: TRBD1; CDR3 protein: ASSFRDRVTGELF
J gene: TRBJ2-4; clone size: .; V gene: TRBV5-8; D gene: .; CDR3 protein: ASDPGLTPRNIQY
J gene: TRBJ2-3; clone size: .; V gene: TRBV19; D gene: TRBD1; CDR3 protein: ASSRGQGADTQY
J gene: TRBJ1-6; clone size: few; V gene: TRBV7-6; D gene: .; CDR3 protein: ASSLGTQSPLH
J gene: TRBJ2-2; clone size: .; V gene: TRBV5-1; D gene: TRBD1; CDR3 protein: ASSFGQGNTGELF
J gene: TRBJ2-7; clone size: .; V gene: TRBV10-2; D gene: .; CDR3 protein: ASGELSYEQY
J gene: TRBJ1-6; clone size: .; V gene: TRBV7-9; D gene: .; CDR3 protein: ASSLLSDSPLH
J gene: TRBJ2-1; clone size: .; V gene: TRBV5-1; D gene: .; CDR3 protein: ASSPRPGHVGNEQF
J gene: TRBJ2-7; clone size: .; V gene: TRBV10-3; D gene: TRBD1; CDR3 protein: AISEMGQGENEQY
J gene: TRBJ1-2; clone size: .; V gene: TRBV11-2; D gene: TRBD1; CDR3 protein: ASSSLRGRGDYGYT
J gene: TRBJ2-7; clone size: once; V gene: TRBV27; D gene: .; CDR3 protein: ASSPSGIYEQY
J gene: TRBJ2-1; clone size: .; V gene: TRBV27; D gene: TRBD2; CDR3 protein: ASSPLGGRGSNEQF
J gene: TRBJ2-5; clone size: .; V gene: TRBV5-1; D gene: TRBD2; CDR3 protein: ASSFGRGQETQY
J gene: TRBJ2-3; clone size: .; V gene: TRBV11-2; D gene: .; CDR3 protein: ASSLDGATPYRGTDTQY
J gene: TRBJ2-2; clone size: few; V gene: TRBV6-1; D gene: .; CDR3 protein: ASSERTDNTGELF
J gene: TRBJ1-4; clone size: .; V gene: TRBV25-1; D gene: .; CDR3 protein: ASSGDKLF
J gene: TRBJ1-4; clone size: .; V gene: TRBV19; D gene: .; CDR3 protein: ASSIGGVSNEKLF
J gene: TRBJ1-5; clone size: .; V gene: TRBV19; D gene: .; CDR3 protein: ASSITGSNQPQH
J gene: TRBJ1-2; clone size: .; V gene: TRBV5-1; D gene: .; CDR3 protein: ASSSQGFYGYT
J gene: TRBJ2-7; clone size: .; V gene: TRBV27; D gene: .; CDR3 protein: ASSLRQGYEQY
J gene: TRBJ2-5; clone size: .; V gene: TRBV2; D gene: .; CDR3 protein: ASSVSGQETQY
J gene: TRBJ1-1; clone size: .; V gene: TRBV7-9; D gene: .; CDR3 protein: ASSSGAF
J gene: TRBJ1-3; clone size: .; V gene: TRBV21-1; D gene: .; CDR3 protein: ASSRKQKPSGNTIY
J gene: TRBJ1-1; clone size: once; V gene: TRBV28; D gene: TRBD1; CDR3 protein: ASSYPGQSKGEAF
J gene: TRBJ2-7; clone size: few; V gene: TRBV5-4; D gene: .; CDR3 protein: ASSLDNQDLNYEQY
J gene: TRBJ2-7; clone size: .; V gene: TRBV5-5; D gene: .; CDR3 protein: ASSLRGGGSSYEQY
J gene: TRBJ2-1; clone size: once; V gene: TRBV7-7; D gene: TRBD2; CDR3 protein: ASSPGLAGQTSYNEQF
J gene: TRBJ2-7; clone size: once; V gene: TRBV7-6; D gene: TRBD2; CDR3 protein: ASSLVAGGKYEQY
J gene: TRBJ1-4; clone size: .; V gene: TRBV4-3; D gene: .; CDR3 protein: ASSQDAPRTNEKLF
J gene: TRBJ1-3; clone size: once; V gene: TRBV14; D gene: .; CDR3 protein: ASSQDWWQRSSGNTIY
J gene: TRBJ1-3; clone size: .; V gene: TRBV28; D gene: .; CDR3 protein: ASTRSGSGNTIY
J gene: TRBJ2-7; clone size: few; V gene: TRBV19; D gene: .; CDR3 protein: ASTEGGGEGLSYEQY
J gene: TRBJ2-7; clone size: few; V gene: TRBV6-5; D gene: .; CDR3 protein: ASIGSGTSSYEQY
J gene: TRBJ2-4; clone size: .; V gene: TRBV5-1; D gene: .; CDR3 protein: ASSLDLVAENIQY
J gene: TRBJ1-1; clone size: .; V gene: TRBV6-5; D gene: TRBD1; CDR3 protein: ASSYRPQGGTEAF
J gene: TRBJ1-6; clone size: .; V gene: TRBV5-6; D gene: .; CDR3 protein: ASTEGGDSYNSPLH
J gene: TRBJ1-1; clone size: .; V gene: TRBV7-2; D gene: .; CDR3 protein: ASSTTRGTEAF
J gene: TRBJ2-7; clone size: .; V gene: TRBV28; D gene: TRBD1; CDR3 protein: ASLPGQGYAQY
J gene: TRBJ2-3; clone size: once; V gene: TRBV9; D gene: TRBD2; CDR3 protein: ASSVSGGGLSTDTQY
J gene: TRBJ2-5; clone size: .; V gene: TRBV19; D gene: TRBD2; CDR3 protein: AAGGRGKETQY